Listed below are T cell receptor beta chains from one sample, sequenced in a study of beta chain features in type 1 diabetes. The data were produced by immunoSEQ multiplex PCR, yet TCRdb's version contains in-frame clones alone and is incomplete. The data contain about 140,000 clones, 6.9% of them seen just once; the ten biggest clones take up roughly 1.4%. Specimen: central memory CD4+ T cells from blood. These receptors all come from a woman in her thirties in good health. The CDR3 runs from the conserved cysteine through the conserved F or W. Clone size is stated in some rows and not others, as once, few, many or a class when expanded.

J gene	clone size	V gene	CDR3 protein
TRBJ2-7	NA	TRBV18	CASTPGTSGTGLNEQYF
TRBJ2-5	few	TRBV15	CATSRGTSGRSQETQYF
TRBJ1-5	NA	TRBV6-1	CASSGPGNLNSNQPQHF
TRBJ2-1	few	TRBV7-7	CASSLGGVPYNEQFF
TRBJ2-4	NA	TRBV7-9	CASSLSGAVGNIQYF
TRBJ2-1	few	TRBV23-1	CASSQSVLGGLGEYNEQFF
TRBJ1-2	few	TRBV6-5	CASSYGQSFYGYTF
TRBJ2-1	few	TRBV7-2	CASSPAGGGANEQFF
TRBJ1-1	NA	TRBV7-3	CASSIQGENTEAFF
TRBJ1-4	NA	TRBV6-5	CASSYNLNEKLFF
TRBJ2-7	NA	TRBV4-2	CASSPGTSGYSYEQYF
TRBJ2-1	few	TRBV29-1	CSVVRLAGGTSYNEQFF
TRBJ2-5	few	TRBV28	CASSLISGVQETQYF
TRBJ2-3	many	TRBV25-1	CASSGSGQAKDTQYF
TRBJ2-1	many	TRBV4-3	CASSQEVAGNSYNEQFF
TRBJ1-5	few	TRBV18	CASSPNSIRYGANSNQPQHF
TRBJ2-7	NA	TRBV11-2	CASSLDPAATYEQYF
TRBJ1-5	NA	TRBV19	CASSRVERGSRQPQHF
TRBJ2-1	few	TRBV19	CASNRGSSGSFNEQFF
TRBJ2-5	few	TRBV4-2	CASSRTSGEGAETQYF
TRBJ1-5	NA	TRBV28	CASRMTGIVGNQPQHF
TRBJ2-5	few	TRBV5-1	CASSFGAEGRETQYF
TRBJ1-3	few	TRBV4-2	CASSQGQGGGNTIYF
NA	NA	TRBV28	CASSLLVEQYF
TRBJ1-2	NA	TRBV19	CASSRKGDYGYTF
TRBJ1-1	NA	TRBV7-2	CASSVGEDTEAFF
TRBJ2-1	NA	TRBV7-9	CASSFPPGREQFF
TRBJ2-3	NA	TRBV7-9	CASSLNRVGDTQYF
TRBJ2-1	many	TRBV15	CATSPTSSGLYNEQFF
TRBJ2-7	many	TRBV4-2	CASSTPGQGSNEQYF
TRBJ1-1	few	TRBV6-5	CASSSRTGGQGEAFF
TRBJ2-7	NA	TRBV27	CASSGKGTSGTYEQYF
TRBJ2-7	NA	TRBV30	CAWSALRLLTYEQYF
TRBJ2-7	NA	TRBV4-3	CASSQQAGTGDEQYF
TRBJ2-3	few	TRBV7-3	CASSTISGERDTQYF
TRBJ2-5	few	TRBV2	CASSGRQEETQYF
TRBJ2-5	NA	TRBV6-1	CASSKRQGLGETQYF
TRBJ2-5	few	TRBV18	CASSSYQQETQYF
TRBJ2-5	few	TRBV6-6	CASRWGGAETQYF
TRBJ2-5	NA	TRBV2	CASRARGQGETQYF
TRBJ1-1	NA	TRBV5-4	CASSLDMWTGMNTEAFF
TRBJ2-3	NA	TRBV30	CAWTSGRYSTDTQYF
TRBJ2-4	many	TRBV5-1	CASSPGGQEWDIQYF
TRBJ2-1	NA	TRBV4-2	CASSQKLQNLYNEQFF
TRBJ2-7	many	TRBV6-6	CASTRAYGYEQYF
TRBJ1-1	few	TRBV9	CASSLTGGQNTEAFF